Presented here are 8 T cell receptor beta chains from one specimen sequenced in a study of blood T cell repertoires in COVID-19. The repertoire was sequenced with immunoSEQ multiplex PCR; TCRdb's copy has only in-frame clones and lacks some. This repertoire shows a few hundred thousand clones, about 88% found once; its top ten account for over 0.8%. The specimen sequenced was PBMCs or T cells enriched from blood (not recorded which). The receptors originated from a woman aged 30 to 39 who had recovered from COVID-19.

The chain has TRBV19 and TRBJ1-4, with 9 bases identical to TRBD1. The ends lost 3 bases at V and 8 bases at J; junction bases unmatched: 13. Germline V gene data show CDR1 as LNHDA and CDR2 as SQIVND (reference sequence). This CDR3 contains 17 residues. Written as DNA, the CDR3 is TGTGCCAGTAGTATGCCCGAAGGGATACAGGGGGCGGAAAAACTGTTTTTT. Translated, it gives CASSMPEGIQGAEKLFF.

The chain links TRBV3-1 (or the pseudogene TRBV3-2) to TRBJ1-2; D is undetermined. From germline, CDR1 is LGHDT and CDR2 YNNKEL (reference sequence). CDR3 length: 12 amino acids. The ends were cut back, 1 base at V and 9 bases at J, with 9 bases in the middle. The CDR3 bases are TGTGCCAGCAGCCAAGGGACTAGCCGCTACACCTTC. As protein: CASSQGTSRYTF.

The chain uses TRBV6-2 or TRBV6-3 and TRBJ2-5, with 11 bases fitting TRBD1. V shed 6 bases, J shed 5 bases, and the junction held 5 bases outside the gene matches. The CDR3 has 14 amino acids. Germline CDR1 reads MNHEY; CDR2 reads SVGEGT. This CDR3 is CASSQDRGQETQYF. DNA of the CDR3: TGTGCCAGCAGCCAGGACAGGGGGCAGGAGACCCAGTACTTC.

V and J are TRBV10-3 and TRBJ1-4; TRBD1 matches 10 bases. The CDR3 spans 15 residues. V trimming: 4 bases; J trimming: 2 bases; junction bases outside the gene matches: 1. CDR1 and CDR2 from the germline V gene are ENHRY and SYGVKD. The CDR3 coding sequence is TGTGCCATCAGTGGGACAGGGGGGACTAATGAAAAACTGTTTTTT. As protein: CAISGTGGTNEKLFF.

The CDR3 sequence is CASSWTASNQPQHF. The CDR3 region has the DNA TGTGCCAGCAGCTGGACAGCTAGCAATCAGCCCCAGCATTTT. The chain is built from TRBV27 and TRBJ1-5, with a weak D call TRBD1 (6 bases). V was trimmed by 6 bases and J by 0 bases, leaving 9 bases between them. Germline lookup yields CDR1 MNHEY and CDR2 SMNVEV (reference sequence). The CDR3 is 14 amino acids.

The rearrangement joins TRBV27 to TRBJ2-3; 10 bases fit TRBD1. V gave up 4 bases and J gave up 1 base; unmatched junction bases: 2. The CDR3 runs to 15 residues. Germline assignment: CDR1 MNHEY and CDR2 SMNVEV (reference sequence). Written as DNA, the CDR3 is TGTGCCAGCAGTTCTGGGACAGGGGGCACAGATACGCAGTATTTT. Amino acids: CASSSGTGGTDTQYF.

The chain is built from TRBV3-1 (or the pseudogene TRBV3-2) and TRBJ1-6; no clear D gene. Between the trimmed V and J ends, which lost 7 bases and 6 bases, there was a span of 16 bases. CDR3 length: 15 amino acids. Germline CDR1 reads LGHDT; CDR2 reads YNNKEL (reference sequence). Written as DNA, the CDR3 is TGTGCCAGCAATCACGGGGATTGGCGTAATTCACCCCTCCACTTT. It encodes CASNHGDWRNSPLHF.

The V call is TRBV5-3, the J call TRBJ1-2; no reliable D call. TRBV5-3 falls under the ORF class, with uncertain function. The CDR3 totals 15 residues. V lost 6 bases to trimming and J lost 4 bases, with 19 bases between them. This CDR3 reads CARKKVKADFYGYTF. In DNA, the CDR3 is TGTGCCAGAAAAAAGGTGAAGGCGGACTTCTATGGCTACACCTTC.